The entry below describes one TCR beta chain. Its antigen is still unknown. Base qualities are not at hand, and no much larger clone is one base apart. Libraries were constructed by the immunoSEQ multiplex PCR assay. TCRdb obtained this table from immuneACCESS and retained in-frame rearrangements with V and J assigned. These tables miss some clones; where compared with another copy, unresolved V genes account for less than half of the shortfall, and the remainder is unexplained. The sample table records tens of thousands of clones; around nine tenths of these occur just once. Of the sample, approximately 0.4% falls within the top ten clones. Taken from cysteine to phenylalanine, the CDR3 has 14 residues. Of the read, only the CDR3 DNA is kept; its 42 bases are in frame from base 1. V trim: 7 bases; J trim: 0 bases; unmatched bases: 4. CDR1 and CDR2, looked up from the germline V gene (reference sequence), are LNHDA and SQIVND.

The sample comes from a study of technical replicates of blood from four donors (dated by TCRdb to the late 2010s). The rearrangement joined TRBV19 to TRBJ2-3; 7 of the junction bases match TRBD1. Input material: T cells isolated from PBMCs. The clonotype was recovered from a human donor in good health. The nucleotide sequence reads as follows: TGTGCCAGTACGGACAGGACTAGCACAGATACGCAGTATTTT. Its translation is CASTDRTSTDTQYF.